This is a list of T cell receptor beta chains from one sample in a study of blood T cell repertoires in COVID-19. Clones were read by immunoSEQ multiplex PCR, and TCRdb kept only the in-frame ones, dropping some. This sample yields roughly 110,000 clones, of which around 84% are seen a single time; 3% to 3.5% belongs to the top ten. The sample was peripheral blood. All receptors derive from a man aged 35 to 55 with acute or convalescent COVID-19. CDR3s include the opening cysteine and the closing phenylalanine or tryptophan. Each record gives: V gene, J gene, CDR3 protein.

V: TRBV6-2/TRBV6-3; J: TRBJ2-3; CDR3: CASSYGQTGSTDTQYF
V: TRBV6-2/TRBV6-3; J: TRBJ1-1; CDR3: CASSSLWGLNTEAFF
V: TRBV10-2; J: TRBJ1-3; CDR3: CASWDSNSGNTIYF
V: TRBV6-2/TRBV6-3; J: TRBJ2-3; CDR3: CASSLATSTDTQYF
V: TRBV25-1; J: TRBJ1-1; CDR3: CASSELGENTEAFF
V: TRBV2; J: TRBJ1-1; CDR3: CASSYREGTEAFF
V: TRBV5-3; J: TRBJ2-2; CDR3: CARSPIRGTLDTGELFF
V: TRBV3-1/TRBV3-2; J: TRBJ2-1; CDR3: CASSRQGGYNEQFF
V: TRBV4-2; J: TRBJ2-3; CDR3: CASSQLTSGDTDTQYF
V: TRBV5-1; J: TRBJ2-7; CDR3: CASSFSGGAYEQYF
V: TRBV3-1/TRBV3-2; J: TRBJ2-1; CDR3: CASSDTLLDEQFF
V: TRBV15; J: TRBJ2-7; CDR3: CATSREREGTYEQYF
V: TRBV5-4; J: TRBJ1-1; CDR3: CASSLEAGKANTEAFF
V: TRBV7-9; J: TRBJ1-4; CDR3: CASSQEGVGSEKLFF
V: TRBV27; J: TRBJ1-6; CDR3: CASSLSPRGYNSPLHF
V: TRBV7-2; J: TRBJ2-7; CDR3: CASSLEGTVPYEQYF
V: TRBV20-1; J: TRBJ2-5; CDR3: CSASNQETQYF
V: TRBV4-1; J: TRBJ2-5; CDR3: CASSQDTGQRLEQYF
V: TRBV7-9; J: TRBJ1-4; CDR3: CASSPGVGVANEKLFF
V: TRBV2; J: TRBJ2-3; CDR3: CASSAQLAGGWDTQYF
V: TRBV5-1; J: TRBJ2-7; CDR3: CASSLNSGGTGEQYF
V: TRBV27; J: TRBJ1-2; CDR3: CASSSLRTSDGYTF
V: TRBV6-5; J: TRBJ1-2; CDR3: CASSLTPGGGGYTF
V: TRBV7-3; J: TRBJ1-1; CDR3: CASSPMGQGGTEAFF
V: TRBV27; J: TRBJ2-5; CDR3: CASSSDRGETQYF
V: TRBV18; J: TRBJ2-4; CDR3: CASSPGTGENIQYF
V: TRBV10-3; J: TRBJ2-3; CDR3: CAIGTGLTDTQYF
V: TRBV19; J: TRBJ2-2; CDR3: CASRSAGGRIYTGELFF
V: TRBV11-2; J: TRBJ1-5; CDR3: CASSSLTGDQPQHF
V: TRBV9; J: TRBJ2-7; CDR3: CASSVASGTYEQYF
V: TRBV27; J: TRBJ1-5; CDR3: CASSSTGWGQPQHF
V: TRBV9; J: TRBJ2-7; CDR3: CASSVVLGGTVNEQYF
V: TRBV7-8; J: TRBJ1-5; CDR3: CASSLGQGVMGNQPQHF
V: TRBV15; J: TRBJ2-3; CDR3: CATSRDPPSDTQYF
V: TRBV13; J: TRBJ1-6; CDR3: CASSDRSYNSPLHF
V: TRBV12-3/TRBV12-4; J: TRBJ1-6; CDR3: CASSLEGSPLHF
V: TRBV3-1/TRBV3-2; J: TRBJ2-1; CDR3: CASSHIPGQGSHEQFF